These 32 T cell receptor beta chains came from one sample sequenced in a study of Tregs in tolerant kidney transplant recipients. Using immunoSEQ multiplex PCR, the repertoire was profiled, and TCRdb retains in-frame clones only, with some absent. The sample has roughly 120,000 clones, around nine tenths seen once; the top ten hold around 0.58%. Sequences were obtained from CD4+ T cells from blood. The origin of the receptors is a human donor in good health.

V is TRBV6-5 and J is TRBJ1-2; a possible D gene is TRBD1 (6 bases). V shed 5 bases and J shed 4 bases, with 14 bases lying between them. Germline CDR1 reads MNHEY; CDR2 reads SVGAGI. This CDR3 contains 14 residues. CDR3 amino acids: CASSPLQGFYGYTF. CDR3 coding DNA: TGTGCCAGCAGTCCCTTACAGGGATTCTATGGCTACACCTTC.

This chain joins TRBV19 and TRBJ1-5; D may be TRBD1 (6 bases). The CDR3 runs 15 residues. Germline CDR1 and CDR2: LNHDA and SQIVND (reference sequence). The ends were cut back, 3 bases at V and 3 bases at J, with 12 bases in the middle. This CDR3 reads CASSMGDRSNQPQHF. DNA for the CDR3: TGTGCCAGTAGTATGGGAGACAGGTCCAATCAGCCCCAGCATTTT.

The chain has TRBV7-2 and TRBJ2-1, with 8 bases that match TRBD1. Trimming at V came to 4 bases and at J to 1 base, leaving 9 bases not matched to a gene. Germline CDR1 and CDR2: SGHTA and FQGNSA. This CDR3 spans 17 amino acids. The CDR3 loop reads CASSSKGTGWSYNEQFF. Written as DNA, the CDR3 is TGTGCCAGCAGCTCGAAGGGGACAGGTTGGTCCTACAATGAGCAGTTCTTC. Variable domain in full (rest from reference TRBV7-2 and TRBJ2-1): GAGVSQSPSNKVTEKGKDVELRCDPISGHTALYWYRQSLGQGLEFLIYFQGNSAPDKSGLPSDRFSAERTGGSVSTLTIQRTQQEDSAVYLCASSSKGTGWSYNEQFFGPGTRLTVL.

V gene TRBV6-6 combines with J gene TRBJ1-3, with 7 bases aligning to TRBD1. CDR1 MNHNY and CDR2 SVGAGI come from the germline V gene (reference sequence). The CDR3 runs to 12 residues. J lost 7 bases, V lost 7 bases, and 4 bases had no gene match. For the CDR3, the DNA is TGTGCCAGCACGAGACAGGGTAACACCATATATTTT. Translated: CASTRQGNTIYF.

This chain links TRBV6-5 with TRBJ2-7, with unresolved D. The CDR3 covers 14 residues. Deletions cut 6 bases from V and 1 base from J, with 13 bases between. Germline lookup yields CDR1 MNHEY and CDR2 SVGAGI. This CDR3 is CASSPSVSSYEQYF. CDR3 DNA sequence: TGTGCCAGCAGCCCCTCCGTGTCGTCCTACGAGCAGTACTTC.

The chain is built from TRBV5-1 and TRBJ2-7, with TRBD2 identical over 11 bases. This CDR3 contains 15 residues. Per germline, CDR1 SGHRS and CDR2 YFSETQ. With 4 bases clipped from V and 3 bases from J, the junction kept 6 bases outside the gene matches. For the CDR3, the DNA is TGCGCCAGCAGCGGTGGGACTAGCGGAGGCTACGAGCAGTACTTC. Amino acids: CASSGGTSGGYEQYF.

The rearrangement uses TRBV15 and TRBJ1-2; 7 bases align to TRBD1. Germline values: CDR1 LNHNV, CDR2 YYDKDF (reference sequence). V lost 1 base, J lost 4 bases, and 3 bases stayed unmatched. The CDR3 has 14 amino acids. The CDR3: CATSRGQGGYGYTF. CDR3 in DNA: TGTGCCACCAGCAGAGGACAGGGAGGCTATGGCTACACCTTC. Full variable domain (outside the CDR3, taken from reference TRBV15 and TRBJ1-2): DAMVIQNPRYQVTQFGKPVTLSCSQTLNHNVMYWYQQKSSQAPKLLFHYYDKDFNNEADTPDNFQSRRPNTSFCFLDIRSPGLGDTAMYLCATSRGQGGYGYTFGSGTRLTVV.

The chain has TRBV30 and TRBJ2-3; D may be TRBD2 (5 bases). V was trimmed by 4 bases and J by 0 bases, leaving 11 bases between them. Per the germline V gene, CDR1 is GTSNPN and CDR2 is SVGIG (reference sequence). This CDR3 contains 14 residues. CDR3 sequence reads: CAWTPSGSTDTQYF. The CDR3 bases are TGTGCCTGGACCCCATCGGGGAGCACAGATACGCAGTATTTT.

This clone showed up just once. This chain joins TRBV19 and TRBJ1-6; a possible D gene is TRBD1 (5 bases). Germline V CDR1 and CDR2: LNHDA, SQIVND (reference sequence). The V end was cut by 3 bases, the J end by 3 bases, with 12 bases between. The CDR3 totals 16 residues. As DNA, the CDR3 is TGTGCCAGTAGTATTATGGGAAGGGGCTATAATTCACCCCTCCACTTT. This encodes CASSIMGRGYNSPLHF.

The chain is built from TRBV29-1 and TRBJ2-1; 7 bases agree with TRBD2. This CDR3 has 14 residues. CDR1 is SQVTM, CDR2 ANQGSEA, per germline. The DNA for the CDR3 is TGCACCGTGTTGGGCGGGAGCTCCTACAATGAGCAGTTCTTC. It translates to CTVLGGSSYNEQFF.

The chain combines TRBV30 with TRBJ1-3, with unresolved D. Germline assignment: CDR1 GTSNPN and CDR2 SVGIG (reference sequence). The CDR3 is 16 amino acids. Trimming removed 0 bases from V and 0 bases from J, with 12 bases in between. The CDR3 protein is CAWSVLAPFSGNTIYF. CDR3 coding DNA: TGTGCCTGGAGTGTACTGGCCCCCTTCTCTGGAAACACCATATATTTT.

The V gene is TRBV5-8, the J gene TRBJ2-4; D is perhaps TRBD1 (5 bases). V was shortened by 4 bases and J by 9 bases, with 14 bases between the two germline ends. From germline, CDR1 is SGHTS and CDR2 YDEGEE. This CDR3 is built from 13 residues. This CDR3 reads CASSKSGLRIQYF. The CDR3 DNA reads TGTGCCAGCAGCAAATCAGGGTTGCGCATTCAGTACTTC.

This chain joins TRBV7-2 and TRBJ2-3; D remains unclear. Trimming left V 3 bases short and J 2 bases short, with 12 bases between. Germline V gives CDR1 SGHTA, CDR2 FQGNSA. The CDR3 runs to 15 residues. Here the CDR3 DNA reads TGTGCCAGCAGCTTTGGGGATCCCACCACAGATACGCAGTATTTT. Translating it yields CASSFGDPTTDTQYF.

The genes are TRBV5-4 and TRBJ2-7; 11 bases agree with TRBD2. This CDR3 is built from 15 residues. Trimming removed 4 bases from V and 3 bases from J; junction bases left unmatched: 6. Germline CDR1 is SGHNT and CDR2 is YYREEE (reference sequence). CDR3 region: CASSHRTSGFYEQYF. The CDR3 DNA is TGTGCCAGCAGCCACAGGACTAGCGGGTTCTACGAGCAGTACTTC. Variable domain in full (rest from reference TRBV5-4 and TRBJ2-7): ETGVTQSPTHLIKTRGQQVTLRCSSQSGHNTVSWYQQALGQGPQFIFQYYREEENGRGNFPPRFSGLQFPNYSSELNVNALELDDSALYLCASSHRTSGFYEQYFGPGTRLTVT.

J is TRBJ1-1 and V is TRBV2; D is perhaps TRBD1 (5 bases). This CDR3 comprises 14 residues. CDR1 and CDR2 from the germline V gene are SNHLY and FYNNEI. Trimming removed 6 bases from V and 4 bases from J, with 15 bases in between. The CDR3 nucleotides are TGTGCCAGCAGCGCAGCGGGGGGGTCCACTGAAGCTTTCTTT. Translating gives CASSAAGGSTEAFF.

For this clone: Other DNA variants within this sample encode the same CDR3. The CDR3 loop reads CASSTGTAQETQYF. The DNA of the CDR3 is TGCGCCAGCAGCACCGGGACAGCCCAAGAGACCCAGTACTTC. V usage is TRBV5-1 and J usage is TRBJ2-5; the match to TRBD1 covers 7 bases. V lost 4 bases, J lost 1 base, and 4 bases stayed unmatched. The CDR3 consists of 14 residues. Germline values: CDR1 SGHRS, CDR2 YFSETQ.

This clone was detected only once. The J gene is TRBJ2-3, the V gene TRBV2; 10 nucleotides match TRBD2. V was pared by 6 bases and J by 5 bases, with 5 bases of the junction left unmatched. Germline CDR1 and CDR2: SNHLY and FYNNEI. The CDR3 loop spans 14 amino acids. The CDR3 protein is CASSPSGGGDTQYF. CDR3 nucleotide sequence: TGTGCCAGCAGCCCTAGCGGGGGAGGAGATACGCAGTATTTT.

This chain connects TRBV10-3 to TRBJ1-2; the D is unclear. This CDR3 contains 13 residues. Germline V lookup: CDR1 ENHRY, CDR2 SYGVKD. V lost 2 bases, J lost 6 bases, and 10 bases lay in between. The CDR3 DNA reads TGTGCCATCAGTGAGGGTAGGGAAGATGGCTACACCTTC. As protein: CAISEGREDGYTF.

The chain joins TRBV2 to TRBJ1-2; D is unresolved. This CDR3 is 14 amino acids long. Germline V gene sequence: CDR1 SNHLY, CDR2 FYNNEI. V dropped 8 bases and J dropped 3 bases, with 16 bases sitting between them. The CDR3 nucleotides read TGTGCCAGCCGTGCGGAGGCGATGGACTATGGCTACACCTTC. It codes for CASRAEAMDYGYTF. Supplemented by reference TRBV2 and TRBJ1-2, the full variable domain reads EPEVTQTPSHQVTQMGQEVILRCVPISNHLYFYWYRQILGQKVEFLVSFYNNEISEKSEIFDDQFSVERPDGSNFTLKIRSTKLEDSAMYFCASRAEAMDYGYTFGSGTRLTVV.

The rearrangement links TRBV6-6 to TRBJ1-4, with a possible D match to TRBD1 (6 bases). The germline CDR1 and CDR2 sequences are MNHNY and SVGAGI (reference sequence). V shed 4 bases and J shed 9 bases, with 18 bases lying between them. The CDR3 is 15 residues long. In DNA, the CDR3 is TGTGCCAGCAGTTTCTTAGGGGGTGGTGGGAAAAAACTGTTTTTT. Protein: CASSFLGGGGKKLFF.

V gene TRBV5-6 combines with J gene TRBJ1-4, with D uncertain. Trimming took off 2 bases at V and 2 bases at J, with 13 bases between the two ends. The CDR3 spans 16 residues. Germline CDR1 reads SGHDT; CDR2 reads YYEEEE. CDR3 bases: TGTGCCAGCAGCTTCTTGGGAACGGCGACTAATGAAAAACTGTTTTTT. The encoded protein is CASSFLGTATNEKLFF.

The V call is TRBV7-9, the J call TRBJ1-2; D might be TRBD1 (6 bases). Trimming stripped 5 bases from V and 4 bases from J, with 17 bases between. The V gene's germline CDR1 is SEHNR and CDR2 FQNEAQ (reference sequence). The CDR3 spans 15 residues. The CDR3 reads CASSAQQGISYGYTF. The DNA for the CDR3 is TGTGCCAGCAGCGCCCAACAGGGAATCTCCTATGGCTACACCTTC.

In this sample, this clone turned up a few times. This chain joins TRBV7-9 and TRBJ2-1; 11 bases agree with TRBD2. The germline gives CDR1 SEHNR, CDR2 FQNEAQ (reference sequence). This CDR3 has 18 residues. Trimming took 2 bases from V and 4 from J; bases not matched to a gene: 10. The CDR3 protein is CASSLLAGGPGVYNEQFF. The DNA of the CDR3 is TGTGCCAGCAGCTTATTAGCGGGAGGGCCAGGAGTTTACAATGAGCAGTTCTTC.

This rearrangement joins TRBV6-1 to TRBJ1-2; D uncertain. The V gene lost 3 bases and the J gene lost 7 bases, with 15 bases spanning the gap. Looked up from germline, CDR1 is MNHNS and CDR2 is SASEGT. This CDR3 region has 14 residues. For the CDR3, the DNA is TGTGCCAGCAGTGAGGACCGGAGTCGAGGTGGCTACACCTTC. Protein sequence: CASSEDRSRGGYTF.

This chain joins TRBV5-1 and TRBJ1-1, with 8 bases fitting TRBD1. The CDR3 contains 15 residues. Germline CDR1 reads SGHRS; CDR2 reads YFSETQ. Trimming removed 4 bases from V and 1 base from J; junction bases left unmatched: 6. The DNA for the CDR3 is TGCGCCAGCAGCCAAACAGGGGGTGGGAACACTGAAGCTTTCTTT. Residues: CASSQTGGGNTEAFF.

The chain recombines TRBV7-2 with TRBJ1-4, with D hard to call. Germline CDR1 is SGHTA and CDR2 is FQGNSA. The CDR3 is made up of 14 amino acids. V shed 2 bases and J shed 2 bases, with 6 bases lying between them. CDR3 in DNA: TGTGCCAGCAGCTTAAGGCGGACTAATGAAAAACTGTTTTTT. It translates to CASSLRRTNEKLFF.

This clone came up once. The chain couples TRBV10-1 to TRBJ1-1, with 8 bases identical to TRBD1. The CDR3 runs 13 residues. CDR1 is WNHNN, CDR2 SYGVQD, per germline (reference sequence). Losses at the gene ends were 6 bases for V and 5 bases for J; bases not matched to a gene: 5. The CDR3 nucleotides read TGCGCCAGCAGATTTGACAGGGGTACTGAAGCTTTCTTT. This encodes CASRFDRGTEAFF.

The rearrangement joins TRBV28 to TRBJ1-2, with a possible D match to TRBD1 (6 bases). Germline V gene data show CDR1 as MDHEN and CDR2 as SYDVKM. There are 16 residues in the CDR3. V lost 0 bases to trimming and J lost 5 bases, with 16 bases between them. The CDR3 DNA reads TGTGCCAGCAGTTTATGGGGGGGGAACACAGGGTATGGCTACACCTTC. This translates into CASSLWGGNTGYGYTF.

This CDR3 reads CASSYPGTGDGKLFF. The CDR3 DNA follows: TGTGCCAGCAGCTACCCCGGGACAGGTGATGGAAAACTGTTTTTT. The rearrangement uses TRBV5-6 and TRBJ1-4, with 8 bases lining up with TRBD1. The CDR3 is 15 residues long. V lost 3 bases to trimming and J lost 10 bases; unmatched junction nucleotides: 11. Germline V gene sequence: CDR1 SGHDT, CDR2 YYEEEE.

J is TRBJ1-1 and V is TRBV5-1; D not resolved. CDR3 size: 15 residues. V gave up 3 bases and J gave up 1 base, with 13 bases separating them. CDR1 is SGHRS, CDR2 YFSETQ, per germline. The CDR3 DNA follows: TGCGCCAGCAGCTGGGATGCTGCGAAGAACACTGAAGCTTTCTTT. It codes for CASSWDAAKNTEAFF.

This clone was seen once. The chain carries TRBV30 and TRBJ1-4; D ambiguous. The CDR3 length is 13 residues. The ends were cut back, 4 bases at V and 4 bases at J, with 10 bases in the middle. In germline, CDR1 is GTSNPN, CDR2 SVGIG (reference sequence). DNA of the CDR3: TGTGCCTGGACCCGAGGGCTTAATGAAAAACTGTTTTTT. Protein sequence: CAWTRGLNEKLFF.

The rearrangement joins TRBV15 to TRBJ2-7; possibly TRBD1 for D (6 bases). V lost 5 bases and J 3 bases, leaving 14 bases between the germline ends. The CDR3 extends over 14 amino acids. The germline CDR1 and CDR2 sequences are LNHNV and YYDKDF (reference sequence). CDR3 bases: TGTGCCACCAGCCGGACAGTGGGGTGCTACGAGCAGTACTTC. Protein sequence: CATSRTVGCYEQYF.